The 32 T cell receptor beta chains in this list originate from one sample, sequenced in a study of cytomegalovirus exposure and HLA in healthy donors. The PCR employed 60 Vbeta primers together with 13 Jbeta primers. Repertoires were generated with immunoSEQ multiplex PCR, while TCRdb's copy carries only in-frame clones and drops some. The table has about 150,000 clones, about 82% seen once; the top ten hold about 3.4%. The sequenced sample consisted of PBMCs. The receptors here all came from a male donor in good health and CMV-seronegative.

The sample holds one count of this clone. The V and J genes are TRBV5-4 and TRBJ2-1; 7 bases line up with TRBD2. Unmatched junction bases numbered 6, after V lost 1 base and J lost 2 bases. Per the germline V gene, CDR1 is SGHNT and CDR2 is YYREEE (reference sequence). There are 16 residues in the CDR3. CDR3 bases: TGTGCCAGCAGCTTGAAATCGGCGGGGGCCTACAATGAGCAGTTCTTC. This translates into CASSLKSAGAYNEQFF.

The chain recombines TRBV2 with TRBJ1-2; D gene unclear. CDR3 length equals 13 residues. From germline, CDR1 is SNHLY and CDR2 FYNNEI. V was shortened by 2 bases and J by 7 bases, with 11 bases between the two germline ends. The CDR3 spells CASSEFSPGGYTF. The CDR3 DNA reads TGTGCCAGCAGTGAATTTTCCCCAGGTGGCTACACCTTC.

The CDR3, as DNA: TGCGCCAGCAGCCCGGGGACAGGTTCCACAGATACGCAGTATTTT. Encoded protein: CASSPGTGSTDTQYF. The chain recombines TRBV5-1 with TRBJ2-3; 8 nucleotides agree with TRBD1. The CDR3 has 15 amino acids. Germline CDR1 and CDR2: SGHRS and YFSETQ. V was clipped by 4 bases and J by 2 bases; unmatched bases: 6. Variable domain in full (rest from reference TRBV5-1 and TRBJ2-3): KAGVTQTPRYLIKTRGQQVTLSCSPISGHRSVSWYQQTPGQGLQFLFEYFSETQRNKGNFPGRFSGRQFSNSRSEMNVSTLELGDSALYLCASSPGTGSTDTQYFGPGTRLTVL.

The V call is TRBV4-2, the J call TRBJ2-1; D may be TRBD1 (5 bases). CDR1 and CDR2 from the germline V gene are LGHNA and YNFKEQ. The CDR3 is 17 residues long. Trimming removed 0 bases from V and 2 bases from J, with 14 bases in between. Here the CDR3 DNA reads TGTGCCAGCAGCCAAGATACTGCAGGGTCCCCCTACAATGAGCAGTTCTTC. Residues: CASSQDTAGSPYNEQFF.

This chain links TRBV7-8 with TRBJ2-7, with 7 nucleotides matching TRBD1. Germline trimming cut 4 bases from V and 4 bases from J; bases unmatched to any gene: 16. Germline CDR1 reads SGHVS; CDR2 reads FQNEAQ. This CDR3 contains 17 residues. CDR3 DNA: TGTGCCAGCAGCTACCGGCCAAGACAGGGAGAAATGTACGAGCAGTACTTC. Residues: CASSYRPRQGEMYEQYF.

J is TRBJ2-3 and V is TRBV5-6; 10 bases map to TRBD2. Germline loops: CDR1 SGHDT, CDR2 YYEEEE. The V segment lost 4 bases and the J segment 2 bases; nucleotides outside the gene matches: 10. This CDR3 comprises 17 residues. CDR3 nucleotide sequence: TGTGCCAGCAGCACTAAGCGGGGGGGCCGGAACACAGATACGCAGTATTTT. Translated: CASSTKRGGRNTDTQYF. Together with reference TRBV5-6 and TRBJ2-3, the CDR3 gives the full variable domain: DAGVTQSPTHLIKTRGQQVTLRCSPKSGHDTVSWYQQALGQGPQFIFQYYEEEERQRGNFPDRFSGHQFPNYSSELNVNALLLGDSALYLCASSTKRGGRNTDTQYFGPGTRLTVL.

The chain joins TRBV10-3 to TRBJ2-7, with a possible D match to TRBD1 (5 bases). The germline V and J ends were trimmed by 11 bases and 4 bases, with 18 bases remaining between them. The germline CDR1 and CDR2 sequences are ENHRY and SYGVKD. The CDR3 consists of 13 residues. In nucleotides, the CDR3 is TGTGCCGCCGTGTTCAGGGTTCAATACGAGCAGTACTTC. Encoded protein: CAAVFRVQYEQYF.

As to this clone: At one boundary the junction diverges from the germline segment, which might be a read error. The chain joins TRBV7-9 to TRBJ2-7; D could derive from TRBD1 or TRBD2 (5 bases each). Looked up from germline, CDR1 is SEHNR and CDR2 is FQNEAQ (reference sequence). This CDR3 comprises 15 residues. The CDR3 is CSSSLGEIRGYEQYF. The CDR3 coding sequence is TGTTCCAGCAGCTTAGGGGAGATTAGAGGCTACGAGCAGTACTTC.

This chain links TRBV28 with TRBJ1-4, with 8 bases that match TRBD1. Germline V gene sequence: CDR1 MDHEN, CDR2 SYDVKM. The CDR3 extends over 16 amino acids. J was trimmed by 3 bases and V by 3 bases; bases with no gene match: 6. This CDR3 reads CASSLDRALPNEKLFF. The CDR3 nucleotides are TGTGCCAGCAGTTTGGACAGGGCCCTTCCTAATGAAAAACTGTTTTTT. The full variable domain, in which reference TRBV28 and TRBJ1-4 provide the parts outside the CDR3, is DVKVTQSSRYLVKRTGEKVFLECVQDMDHENMFWYRQDPGLGLRLIYFSYDVKMKEKGDIPEGYSVSREKKERFSLILESASTNQTSMYLCASSLDRALPNEKLFFGSGTQLSVL.

The CDR3 here is CASSLDRGSNQPQHF. For the CDR3, the DNA is TGTGCCAGCAGTCTAGACAGGGGGAGCAATCAGCCCCAGCATTTT. The rearrangement uses TRBV2 and TRBJ1-5, with 9 bases identical to TRBD1. From germline, CDR1 is SNHLY and CDR2 FYNNEI. This CDR3 contains 15 residues. J gave up 1 base and V 5 bases, and 3 bases lay outside the gene matches.

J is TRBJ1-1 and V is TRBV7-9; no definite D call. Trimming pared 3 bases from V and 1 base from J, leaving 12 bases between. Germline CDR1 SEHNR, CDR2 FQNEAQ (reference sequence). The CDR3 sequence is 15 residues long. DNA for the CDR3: TGTGCCAGCAGCTTGGGTAGCTTATCGAACACTGAAGCTTTCTTT. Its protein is CASSLGSLSNTEAFF.

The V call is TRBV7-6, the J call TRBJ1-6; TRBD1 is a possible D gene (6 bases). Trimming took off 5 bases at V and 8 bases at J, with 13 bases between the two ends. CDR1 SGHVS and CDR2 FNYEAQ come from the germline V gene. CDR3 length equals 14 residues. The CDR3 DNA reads TGTGCCAGCAGCGCACAGGGTGGAGATTCACCCCTCCACTTT. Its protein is CASSAQGGDSPLHF.

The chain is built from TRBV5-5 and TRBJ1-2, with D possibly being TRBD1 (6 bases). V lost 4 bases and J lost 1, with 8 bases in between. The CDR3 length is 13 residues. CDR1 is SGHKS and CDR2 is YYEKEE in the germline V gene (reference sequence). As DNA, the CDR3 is TGTGCCAGCAGCCGACAGGTTAACTATGGCTACACCTTC. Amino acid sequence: CASSRQVNYGYTF.

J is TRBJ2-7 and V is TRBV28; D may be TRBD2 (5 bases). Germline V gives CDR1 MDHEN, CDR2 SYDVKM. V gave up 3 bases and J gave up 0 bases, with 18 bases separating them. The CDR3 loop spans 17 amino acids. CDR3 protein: CASSFSWVLAHSYEQYF. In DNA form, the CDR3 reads TGTGCCAGCAGTTTCTCCTGGGTCTTAGCGCACTCCTACGAGCAGTACTTC.

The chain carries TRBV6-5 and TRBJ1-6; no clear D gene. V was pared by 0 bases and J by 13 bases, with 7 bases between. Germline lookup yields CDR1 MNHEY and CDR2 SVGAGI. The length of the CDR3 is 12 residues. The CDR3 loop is CASSYSGRPLHF. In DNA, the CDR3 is TGTGCCAGCAGTTACTCTGGCCGCCCCCTCCACTTT.

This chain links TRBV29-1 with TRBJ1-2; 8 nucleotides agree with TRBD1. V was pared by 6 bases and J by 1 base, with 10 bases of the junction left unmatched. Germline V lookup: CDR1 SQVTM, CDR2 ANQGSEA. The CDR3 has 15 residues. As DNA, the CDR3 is TGCAGCGTGTCCGGACAGGGAGACTTTAACTATGGCTACACCTTC. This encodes CSVSGQGDFNYGYTF.

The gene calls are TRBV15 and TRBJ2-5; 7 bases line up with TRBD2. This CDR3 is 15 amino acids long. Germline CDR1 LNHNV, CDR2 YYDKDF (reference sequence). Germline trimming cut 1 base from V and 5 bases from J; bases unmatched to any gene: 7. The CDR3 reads CATSRGVGGTETQYF. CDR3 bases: TGTGCCACCAGCAGAGGCGTGGGGGGGACGGAGACCCAGTACTTC.

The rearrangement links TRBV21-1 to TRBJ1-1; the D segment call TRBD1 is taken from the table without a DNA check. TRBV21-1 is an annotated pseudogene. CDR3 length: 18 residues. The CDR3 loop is CASSKLPRAGVMNTEAFF. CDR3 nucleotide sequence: TGTGCCAGCAGCAAACTACCTAGGGCAGGGGTGATGAACACTGAAGCTTTCTTT.

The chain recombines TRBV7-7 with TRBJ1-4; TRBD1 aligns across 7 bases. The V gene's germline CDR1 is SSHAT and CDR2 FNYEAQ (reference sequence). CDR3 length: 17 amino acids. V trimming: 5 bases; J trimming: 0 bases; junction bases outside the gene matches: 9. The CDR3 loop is CASSHGTALSTNEKLFF. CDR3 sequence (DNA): TGTGCCAGCAGCCACGGGACAGCCCTCTCAACTAATGAAAAACTGTTTTTT.

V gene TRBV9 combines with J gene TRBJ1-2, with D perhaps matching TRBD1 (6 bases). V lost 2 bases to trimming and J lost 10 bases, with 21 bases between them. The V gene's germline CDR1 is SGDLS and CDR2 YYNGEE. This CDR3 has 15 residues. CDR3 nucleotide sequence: TGTGCCAGCAGCGTGGGGCAGGGTGGGGGCTTTGACTACACCTTC. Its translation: CASSVGQGGGFDYTF. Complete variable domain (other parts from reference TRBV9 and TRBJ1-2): DSGVTQTPKHLITATGQRVTLRCSPRSGDLSVYWYQQSLDQGLQFLIQYYNGEERAKGNILERFSAQQFPDLHSELNLSSLELGDSALYFCASSVGQGGGFDYTFGSGTRLTVV.

The CDR3 region is CATSRDLQGSYEQYF. The CDR3, as DNA: TGTGCCACCAGCAGAGATCTGCAGGGCTCCTACGAGCAGTACTTC. The J gene is TRBJ2-7, the V gene TRBV15, with D perhaps matching TRBD1 (5 bases). V was trimmed by 0 bases and J by 0 bases, leaving 9 bases between them. CDR1 and CDR2 from the germline V gene are LNHNV and YYDKDF (reference sequence). The CDR3 loop spans 15 amino acids. Using reference TRBV15 and TRBJ2-7 for the parts outside the CDR3, the full variable domain is DAMVIQNPRYQVTQFGKPVTLSCSQTLNHNVMYWYQQKSSQAPKLLFHYYDKDFNNEADTPDNFQSRRPNTSFCFLDIRSPGLGDTAMYLCATSRDLQGSYEQYFGPGTRLTVT.

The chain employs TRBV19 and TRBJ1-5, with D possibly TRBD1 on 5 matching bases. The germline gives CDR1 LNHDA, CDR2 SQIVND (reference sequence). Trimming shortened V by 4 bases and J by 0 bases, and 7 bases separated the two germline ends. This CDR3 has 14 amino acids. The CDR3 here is CASSRQHSNQPQHF. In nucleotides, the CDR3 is TGTGCCAGTAGTAGACAGCATAGCAATCAGCCCCAGCATTTT.

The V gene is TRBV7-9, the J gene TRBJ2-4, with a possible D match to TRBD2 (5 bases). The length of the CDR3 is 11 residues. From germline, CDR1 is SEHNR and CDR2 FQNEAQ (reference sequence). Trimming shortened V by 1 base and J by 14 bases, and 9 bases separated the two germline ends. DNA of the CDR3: TGTGCCAGCAGCTTAGATACGGGAAAGTACTTC. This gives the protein CASSLDTGKYF.

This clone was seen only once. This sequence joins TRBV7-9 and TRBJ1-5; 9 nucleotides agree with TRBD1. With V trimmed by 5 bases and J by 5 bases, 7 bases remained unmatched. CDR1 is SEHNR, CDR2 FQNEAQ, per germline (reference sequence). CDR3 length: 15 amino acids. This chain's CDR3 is CASSLPGQGHQPQHF. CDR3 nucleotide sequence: TGTGCCAGCAGCCTCCCCGGACAGGGGCATCAGCCCCAGCATTTT.

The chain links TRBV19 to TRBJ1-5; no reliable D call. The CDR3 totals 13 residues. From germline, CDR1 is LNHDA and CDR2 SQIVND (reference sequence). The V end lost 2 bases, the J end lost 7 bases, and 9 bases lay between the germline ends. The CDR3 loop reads CASSITREQPQHF. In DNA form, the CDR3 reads TGTGCCAGTAGTATAACGAGGGAACAGCCCCAGCATTTT.

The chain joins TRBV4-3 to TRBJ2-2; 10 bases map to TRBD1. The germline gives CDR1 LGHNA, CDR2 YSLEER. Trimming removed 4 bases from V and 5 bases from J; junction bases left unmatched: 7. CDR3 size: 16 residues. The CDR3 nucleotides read TGCGCCAGCAGCCGACTGGAGGGACAGGGGACCGGGGAGCTGTTTTTT. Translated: CASSRLEGQGTGELFF.

The CDR3 sequence: CASSLAGGPSEKLFF. Here the CDR3 DNA reads TGCGCCAGCAGCTTGGCTGGCGGCCCCAGTGAAAAACTGTTTTTT. The rearrangement joins TRBV5-1 to TRBJ1-4; D is undetermined. There are 15 residues in the CDR3. Trimming shortened V by 0 bases and J by 7 bases, and 13 bases separated the two germline ends. In germline, CDR1 is SGHRS, CDR2 YFSETQ.

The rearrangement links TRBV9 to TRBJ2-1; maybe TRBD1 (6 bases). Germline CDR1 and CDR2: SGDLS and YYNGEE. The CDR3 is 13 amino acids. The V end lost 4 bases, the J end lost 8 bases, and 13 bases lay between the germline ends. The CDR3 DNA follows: TGTGCCAGCAGCCCAGGGGTACGGGATGAGCAGTTCTTC. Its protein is CASSPGVRDEQFF.

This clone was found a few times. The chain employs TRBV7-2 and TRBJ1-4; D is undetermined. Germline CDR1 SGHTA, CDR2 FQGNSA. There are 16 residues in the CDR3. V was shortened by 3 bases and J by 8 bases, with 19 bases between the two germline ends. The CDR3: CASSLDSVASGEKLFF. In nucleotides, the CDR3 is TGTGCCAGCAGCTTGGATAGCGTAGCTTCGGGGGAAAAACTGTTTTTT.

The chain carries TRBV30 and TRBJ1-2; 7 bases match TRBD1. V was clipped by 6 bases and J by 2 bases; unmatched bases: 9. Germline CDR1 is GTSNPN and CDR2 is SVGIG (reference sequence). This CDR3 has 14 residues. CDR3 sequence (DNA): TGTGCCTGCAAAGGGCCGGGACAGAACTATGGCTACACCTTC. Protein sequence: CACKGPGQNYGYTF.

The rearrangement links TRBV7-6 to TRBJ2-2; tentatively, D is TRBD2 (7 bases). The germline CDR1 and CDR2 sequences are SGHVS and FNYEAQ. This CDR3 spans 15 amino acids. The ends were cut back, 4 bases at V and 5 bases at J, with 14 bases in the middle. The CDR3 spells CASSSRGGGTGELFF. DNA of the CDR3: TGTGCCAGCAGCTCACGAGGGGGGGGAACCGGGGAGCTGTTTTTT.

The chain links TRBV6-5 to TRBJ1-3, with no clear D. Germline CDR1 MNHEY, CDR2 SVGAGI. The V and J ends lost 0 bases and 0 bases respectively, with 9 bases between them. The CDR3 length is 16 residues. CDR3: CASSYSRGSSGNTIYF. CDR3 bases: TGTGCCAGCAGTTACTCGAGAGGGTCCTCTGGAAACACCATATATTTT.